The present entry profiles one TCR beta chain with its context. The data stem from a study of cytomegalovirus exposure and HLA in healthy donors. V lost 6 bases and J lost 10; bases outside the gene matches: 5. The CDR3 runs 11 residues. Per the germline V gene, CDR1 is MNHEY and CDR2 is SVGAGI. Despite likely unrecorded immune exposures, the donors were nominally healthy at the time of sampling. The PCR was carried out with 60 Vbeta primers and 13 Jbeta primers. The data were produced by immunoSEQ multiplex PCR, yet TCRdb's version contains in-frame clones alone and is incomplete. The sample lists 140,000 to 150,000 clones; less than 10% were seen once.

The sample was PBMCs. This TCR was sampled from a man between 50 and 59 years old in good health and CMV-seronegative. The chain combines TRBV6-5 with TRBJ1-1; TRBD1 agrees at 7 bases. CDR3 nucleotide sequence: TGTGCCAGCAGAAGGGGGACAGTAGCTTTCTTT. Amino acid sequence: CASRRGTVAFF.